This TCR beta chain was captured by sequencing in a study of siplizumab effects on memory and regulatory T cells. The CDR3 spans 13 residues. V was clipped by 4 bases and J by 4 bases; unmatched bases: 6. Germline assignment: CDR1 SQVTM and CDR2 ANQGSEA. To note about this clone: Its antigen is unknown.

Study-level findings and limits: The diversity of naive T cells seemed greater than that of memory cells, and their alloresponse contribution seemed major.

TCRdb keeps only in-frame clones here, not all; method: immunoSEQ multiplex PCR. The sample lists about 56,000 clones; 95% to 98% were seen once. Input material: naive CD8+ T cells sorted from blood. The receptor's source is a human donor in good health. This chain links TRBV29-1 with TRBJ2-7; TRBD1 matches 8 bases. The CDR3: CSVGSGQGYEQYF. Here the CDR3 DNA reads TGCAGCGTTGGTTCCGGACAGGGTTACGAGCAGTACTTC.